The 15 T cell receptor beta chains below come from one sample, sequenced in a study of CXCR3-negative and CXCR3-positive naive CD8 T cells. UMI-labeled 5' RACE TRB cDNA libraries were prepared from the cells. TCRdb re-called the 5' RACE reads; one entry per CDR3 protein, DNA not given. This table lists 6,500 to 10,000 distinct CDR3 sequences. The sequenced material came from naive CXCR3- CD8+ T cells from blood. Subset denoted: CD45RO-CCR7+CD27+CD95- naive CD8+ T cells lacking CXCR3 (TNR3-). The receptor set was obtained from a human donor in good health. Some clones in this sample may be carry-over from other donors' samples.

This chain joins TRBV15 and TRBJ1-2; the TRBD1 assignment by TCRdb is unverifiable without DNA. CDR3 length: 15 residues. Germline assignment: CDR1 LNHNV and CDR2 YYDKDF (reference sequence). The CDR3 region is CATSSPRGEDYGYTF.

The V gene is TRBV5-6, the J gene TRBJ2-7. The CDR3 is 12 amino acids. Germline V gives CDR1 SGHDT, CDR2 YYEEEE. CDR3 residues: CASSLGPNEQYF.

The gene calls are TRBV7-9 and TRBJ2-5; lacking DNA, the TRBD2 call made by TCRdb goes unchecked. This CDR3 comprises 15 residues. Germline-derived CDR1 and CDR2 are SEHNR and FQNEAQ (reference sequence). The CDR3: CASSLVSVLAETQYF.

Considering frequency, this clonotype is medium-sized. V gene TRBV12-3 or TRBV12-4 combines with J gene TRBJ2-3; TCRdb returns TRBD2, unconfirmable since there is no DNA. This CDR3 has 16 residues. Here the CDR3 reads CASSPRLAGVEDTQYF.

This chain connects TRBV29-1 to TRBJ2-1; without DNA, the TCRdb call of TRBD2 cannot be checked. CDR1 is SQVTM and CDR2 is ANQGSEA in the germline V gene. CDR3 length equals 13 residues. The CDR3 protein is CSVRLAGGDEQFF.

The CDR3: CASRGAGSYEQYF. The genes are TRBV28 and TRBJ2-7; TCRdb names TRBD1, which stays unverified in the absence of DNA. Germline-derived CDR1 and CDR2 are MDHEN and SYDVKM. The CDR3 runs 13 residues.

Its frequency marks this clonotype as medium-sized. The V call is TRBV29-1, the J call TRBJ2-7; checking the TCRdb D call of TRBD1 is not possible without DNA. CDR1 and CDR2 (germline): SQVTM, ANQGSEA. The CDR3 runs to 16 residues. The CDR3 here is CSVGETGQIVGYEQYF.

The CDR3 protein is CATSISLETSSYEQYF. The chain links TRBV15 to TRBJ2-7. The germline CDR1 and CDR2 sequences are LNHNV and YYDKDF (reference sequence). This CDR3 spans 16 amino acids.

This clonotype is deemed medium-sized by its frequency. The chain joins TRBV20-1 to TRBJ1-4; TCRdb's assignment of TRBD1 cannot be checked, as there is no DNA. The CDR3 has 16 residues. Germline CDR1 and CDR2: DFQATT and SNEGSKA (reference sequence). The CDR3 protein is CSARATGVATNEKLFF.

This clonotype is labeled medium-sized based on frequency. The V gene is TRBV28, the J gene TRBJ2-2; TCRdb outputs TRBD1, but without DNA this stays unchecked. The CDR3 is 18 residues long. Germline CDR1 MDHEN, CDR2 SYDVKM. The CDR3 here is CASITPGVWGQYTGELFF.

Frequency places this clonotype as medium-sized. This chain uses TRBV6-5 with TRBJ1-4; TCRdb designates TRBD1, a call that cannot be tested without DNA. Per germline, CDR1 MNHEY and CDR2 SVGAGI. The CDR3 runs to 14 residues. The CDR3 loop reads CASSDRDKRPRLFF.

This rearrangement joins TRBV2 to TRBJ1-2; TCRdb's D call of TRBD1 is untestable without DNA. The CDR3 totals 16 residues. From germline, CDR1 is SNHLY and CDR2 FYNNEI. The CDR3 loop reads CASSHTDQGNNYGYTF. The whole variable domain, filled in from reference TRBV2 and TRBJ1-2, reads EPEVTQTPSHQVTQMGQEVILRCVPISNHLYFYWYRQILGQKVEFLVSFYNNEISEKSEIFDDQFSVERPDGSNFTLKIRSTKLEDSAMYFCASSHTDQGNNYGYTFGSGTRLTVV.

This CDR3 is CASRGEYNEQFF. The rearrangement uses TRBV12-3 or TRBV12-4 and TRBJ2-1; TCRdb's D call of TRBD2 is untestable without DNA. This CDR3 region has 12 residues.

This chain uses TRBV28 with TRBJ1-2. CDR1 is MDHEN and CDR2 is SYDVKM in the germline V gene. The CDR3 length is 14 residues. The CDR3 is CASSQPTAKGGYTF.

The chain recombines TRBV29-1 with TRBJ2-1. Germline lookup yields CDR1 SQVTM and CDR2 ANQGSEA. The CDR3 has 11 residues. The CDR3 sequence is CSVQYGNEQFF.